This T cell receptor beta chain emerged from a study of T cell repertoires in cytomegalovirus infection. Study background: Well-studied HLA-B-restricted epitopes and recently identified HLA-C-restricted epitopes of CMV were both used in the study. Carrying CMV and the relevant HLA type showed in public TCR beta signatures. Study-level points and caveats: The study found HLA-C-restricted CMV-specific TCR beta clonotypes dominating the ex vivo response. Cumulative frequency (of public TCR beta family members) identified carriers of CMV plus the relevant HLA.

MiXCR, run by TCRdb on the reads, gives a single entry per CDR3 protein. In the table there are about 220,000 distinct CDR3 sequences, 30% to 45% of which are singletons. This clonotype was seen a few times. What it binds is not known. The receptor's source is a human donor in good health (CMV status not recorded). Some clones in this sample may be carry-over from other donors' samples. Sequenced here: CD8+ T cells from cultured PBMCs, sampled from culture after CMV antigen stimulation.

CDR3 DNA: TGTGCCAGCAGTGATATTAGGCAATTACAAGAGACCCAGTACTTC. It encodes CASSDIRQLQETQYF. The chain links TRBV6-1 to TRBJ2-5; D call uncertain. V gave up 3 bases and J gave up 2 bases, with 13 bases separating them. The CDR3 contains 15 residues. Germline V CDR1 and CDR2: MNHNS, SASEGT.